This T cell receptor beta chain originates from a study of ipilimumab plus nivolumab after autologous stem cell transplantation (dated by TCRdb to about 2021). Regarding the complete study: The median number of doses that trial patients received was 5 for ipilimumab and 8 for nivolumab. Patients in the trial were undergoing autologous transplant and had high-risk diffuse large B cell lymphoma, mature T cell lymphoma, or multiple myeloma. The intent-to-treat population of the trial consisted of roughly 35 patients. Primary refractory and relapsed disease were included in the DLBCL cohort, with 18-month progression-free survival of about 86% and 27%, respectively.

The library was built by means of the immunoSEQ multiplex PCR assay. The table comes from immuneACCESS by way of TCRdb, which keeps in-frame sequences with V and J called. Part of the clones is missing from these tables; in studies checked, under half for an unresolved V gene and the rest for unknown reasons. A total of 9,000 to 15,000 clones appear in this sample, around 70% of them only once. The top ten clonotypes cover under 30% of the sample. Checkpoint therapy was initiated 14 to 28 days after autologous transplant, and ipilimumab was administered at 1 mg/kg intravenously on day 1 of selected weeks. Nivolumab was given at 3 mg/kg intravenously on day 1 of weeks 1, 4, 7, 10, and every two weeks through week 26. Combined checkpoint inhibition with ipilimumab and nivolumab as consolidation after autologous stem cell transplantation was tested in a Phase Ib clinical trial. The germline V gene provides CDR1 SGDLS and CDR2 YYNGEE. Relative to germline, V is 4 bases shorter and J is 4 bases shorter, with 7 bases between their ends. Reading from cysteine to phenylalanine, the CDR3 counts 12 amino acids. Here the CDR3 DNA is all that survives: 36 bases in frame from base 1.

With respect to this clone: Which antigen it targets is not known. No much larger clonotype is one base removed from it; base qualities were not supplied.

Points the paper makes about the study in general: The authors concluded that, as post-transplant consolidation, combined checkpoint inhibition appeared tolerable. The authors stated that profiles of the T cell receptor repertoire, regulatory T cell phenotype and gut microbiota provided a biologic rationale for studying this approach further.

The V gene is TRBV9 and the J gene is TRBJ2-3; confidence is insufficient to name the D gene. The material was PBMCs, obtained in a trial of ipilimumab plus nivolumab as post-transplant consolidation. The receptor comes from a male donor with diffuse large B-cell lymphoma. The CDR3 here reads CASSLYPDTQYF. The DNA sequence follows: TGTGCCAGCAGCCTCTACCCAGATACGCAGTATTTT. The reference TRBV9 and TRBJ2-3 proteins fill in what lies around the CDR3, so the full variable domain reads DSGVTQTPKHLITATGQRVTLRCSPRSGDLSVYWYQQSLDQGLQFLIQYYNGEERAKGNILERFSAQQFPDLHSELNLSSLELGDSALYFCASSLYPDTQYFGPGTRLTVL.